The 21 T cell receptor beta chains presented below share a single source sample, sequenced in a study of T-cell memory formation after mild COVID-19. TCRdb passed the 5' RACE reads through MiXCR, listing each CDR3 protein once. The sample lists tens of thousands of distinct CDR3 sequences, approximately 23% seen once, with under 50% in the top ten. Sequencing was carried out using PBMCs or a T cell subset sorted from them (not recorded which). These receptor sequences come from a man in his late teens or twenties who had mild COVID-19 (a few samples of this study predate the infection). Cell type and time point are not known.

This clonotype was seen a handful of times. V is TRBV28 and J is TRBJ1-1; D not certain. Trimming shortened V by 10 bases and J by 1 base, and 13 bases separated the two germline ends. The CDR3 has 13 residues. The germline CDR1 and CDR2 sequences are MDHEN and SYDVKM. CDR3 sequence reads: CATELFGNTEAFF. Written as DNA, the CDR3 is TGTGCCACCGAGCTTTTCGGGAACACTGAAGCTTTCTTT.

The chain couples TRBV28 to TRBJ2-7; TRBD2 agrees at 10 bases. The J segment lost 2 bases and the V segment lost 8 bases, leaving 3 bases of the junction unmatched. CDR1 is MDHEN and CDR2 is SYDVKM in the germline V gene. This CDR3 has 13 amino acids. CDR3 sequence: CASAGLATYEQYV. The CDR3 nucleotides read TGTGCCAGCGCGGGACTAGCGACCTACGAGCAGTACGTC.

This clonotype came up many times. The chain has TRBV6-5 and TRBJ2-3; D perhaps matches TRBD2 (6 bases). CDR3 size: 13 residues. The germline V and J ends were trimmed by 6 bases and 6 bases, with 13 bases remaining between them. Germline V lookup: CDR1 MNHEY, CDR2 SVGAGI. This chain's CDR3 is CASRTGGVDTQYF. CDR3 nucleotides: TGTGCCAGCAGGACCGGGGGAGTGGATACGCAGTATTTT.

The chain recombines TRBV12-3 or TRBV12-4 with TRBJ2-7; the D is unclear. The CDR3 length is 14 residues. Trimming cost V 2 bases and J 2 bases, with 10 bases left between them. This CDR3 is CASSLYGATYEQYV. CDR3 DNA: TGTGCCAGCAGTTTATATGGCGCCACCTACGAGCAGTACGTC.

This chain joins TRBV2 and TRBJ2-3, with D hard to call. CDR3 length: 12 residues. Germline-derived CDR1 and CDR2 are SNHLY and FYNNEI. Trimming removed 6 bases at V and 5 bases at J, with 9 bases between. The chain's CDR3 is CASSTPVDTQYF. The CDR3 DNA is TGTGCCAGCAGCACCCCGGTAGATACGCAGTATTTT.

At least ten counts were recorded for this clonotype. The V call is TRBV7-9, the J call TRBJ2-3; D is undetermined. V was clipped by 2 bases and J by 0 bases, with 12 bases between them. CDR1 SEHNR and CDR2 FQNEAQ come from the germline V gene (reference sequence). CDR3 length equals 16 residues. CDR3 loop: CASSLLEPPSTDTQYF. The CDR3 region has the DNA TGTGCCAGCAGCTTATTAGAACCTCCTAGCACAGATACGCAGTATTTT.

This clonotype was picked up a small number of times. The V and J genes are TRBV4-1 and TRBJ1-4; D call uncertain. The V end lost 0 bases, the J end lost 3 bases, and 11 bases lay between the germline ends. Germline CDR1 reads MGHRA; CDR2 reads YSYEKL. The CDR3 spans 16 residues. CDR3 DNA sequence: TGCGCCAGCAGCCAAGAAACGGGTCGAGCTAATGAAAAACTGTTTTTT. Translation: CASSQETGRANEKLFF.

V is TRBV11-3 and J is TRBJ2-2; D ambiguous. V was clipped by 5 bases and J by 5 bases, with 21 bases between them. CDR3 length equals 17 residues. Germline V lookup: CDR1 SGHNT, CDR2 YENEEA. CDR3 sequence (DNA): TGTGCCAGCAGCCCAACCCTCGGGCGGTTTAATACCGGGGAGCTGTTTTTT. This gives the protein CASSPTLGRFNTGELFF. Using reference TRBV11-3 and TRBJ2-2 for the parts outside the CDR3, the full variable domain is EAGVVQSPRYKIIEKKQPVAFWCNPISGHNTLYWYLQNLGQGPELLIRYENEEAVDDSQLPKDRFSAERLKGVDSTLKIQPAELGDSAVYLCASSPTLGRFNTGELFFGEGSRLTVL.

In its sample, this clonotype was seen many times. The chain uses TRBV6-1 and TRBJ2-1; 9 bases map to TRBD2. Germline V lookup: CDR1 MNHNS, CDR2 SASEGT. V dropped 2 bases and J dropped 9; count of bases not matched to a gene: 8. The length of the CDR3 is 15 residues. The DNA of the CDR3 is TGTGCCAGCAGTGAACAGGCGGGGGGGCCGAGTGAGCAGTTCTTC. As protein: CASSEQAGGPSEQFF.

This rearrangement joins TRBV7-9 to TRBJ1-1; TRBD1 agrees at 10 bases. The CDR3 runs to 14 residues. Germline V gene sequence: CDR1 SEHNR, CDR2 FQNEAQ (reference sequence). Trimming at V came to 5 bases and at J to 5 bases, leaving 5 bases not matched to a gene. The CDR3 spells CASSQGQGWTEAFF. DNA for the CDR3: TGTGCCAGCAGCCAGGGACAGGGGTGGACTGAAGCTTTCTTT.

The chain uses TRBV6-2 or TRBV6-3 and TRBJ2-7; no reliable D call. The CDR3 contains 13 residues. V lost 0 bases to trimming and J lost 4 bases, with 7 bases between them. Germline V gives CDR1 MNHEY, CDR2 SVGEGT. The CDR3 DNA reads as TGTGCCAGCAGTTACTCTATGGCGTACGAGCAGTACTTC. It specifies CASSYSMAYEQYF.

There are a few counts of this clonotype. This CDR3 reads CASRIPGHSTDTQYF. The CDR3 nucleotides are TGTGCCAGCAGGATCCCGGGACACAGCACAGATACGCAGTATTTT. V gene TRBV7-9 combines with J gene TRBJ2-3; maybe TRBD1 (6 bases). CDR1 and CDR2 (germline): SEHNR, FQNEAQ (reference sequence). This CDR3 spans 15 amino acids. Trimming pared 6 bases from V and 0 bases from J, leaving 13 bases between. Full variable domain (rest looked up from reference TRBV7-9 and TRBJ2-3): DTGVSQNPRHKITKRGQNVTFRCDPISEHNRLYWYRQTLGQGPEFLTYFQNEAQLEKSRLLSDRFSAERPKGSFSTLEIQRTEQGDSAMYLCASRIPGHSTDTQYFGPGTRLTVL.

This clonotype was detected only a few times. CDR3 sequence: CASSSSGREQFF. The CDR3 nucleotides are TGCGCCAGCAGCTCCTCCGGGAGAGAGCAGTTCTTC. This chain uses TRBV5-1 with TRBJ2-1, with a weak D call TRBD2 (6 bases). From germline, CDR1 is SGHRS and CDR2 YFSETQ. Deletions cut 3 bases from V and 10 bases from J, with 11 bases between. The CDR3 has 12 amino acids.

This clonotype was seen many times. CDR3: CSVRAGGTGELFF. In nucleotides, the CDR3 is TGCAGCGTCCGCGCGGGAGGAACCGGGGAGCTGTTTTTT. The chain joins TRBV29-1 to TRBJ2-2; 8 bases match TRBD2. Per germline, CDR1 SQVTM and CDR2 ANQGSEA. V was clipped by 6 bases and J by 5 bases; unmatched bases: 5. The CDR3 runs 13 residues.

The V call is TRBV4-3, the J call TRBJ2-1; maybe TRBD2 (6 bases). The CDR3 totals 15 residues. V lost 5 bases and J 1 base, leaving 12 bases between the germline ends. The germline gives CDR1 LGHNA, CDR2 YSLEER. CDR3 DNA sequence: TGCGCCAGCAGCAACGGACGGGGGTCCTACAATGAGCAGTTCTTC. Translating it yields CASSNGRGSYNEQFF.

Ten or more counts support this clonotype. The chain employs TRBV12-3 or TRBV12-4 and TRBJ1-5, with D maybe TRBD1 (6 bases). The CDR3 spans 16 residues. V was clipped by 1 base and J by 0 bases, with 10 bases between them. CDR3 in DNA: TGTGCCAGCAGTTTAGGCAGGGGAACTAGCAATCAGCCCCAGCATTTT. It specifies CASSLGRGTSNQPQHF.

A remark on this clonotype: Sequence at one end of the junction differs from germline and may be a read error. The chain employs TRBV29-1 and TRBJ2-7, with a tentative D call TRBD1 (7 bases). CDR1 SQVTM and CDR2 ANQGSEA come from the germline V gene. CDR3 size: 15 residues. The CDR3 DNA reads TGCAGCGTTGAAGCGCAGTCCAGGGGGGCCTACGAGCAGCACTTC. Its protein is CSVEAQSRGAYEQHF.

The chain couples TRBV20-1 to TRBJ2-1, with D unresolved. CDR3 length: 15 amino acids. Germline V lookup: CDR1 DFQATT, CDR2 SNEGSKA (reference sequence). Trimming removed 5 bases from V and 2 bases from J, with 16 bases in between. The CDR3 nucleotides read TGCAGTGCTGCCTCACGGACGGCGGCCTACAATGAGCAGTTCTTC. This codes for CSAASRTAAYNEQFF.

The V call is TRBV27, the J call TRBJ2-2; a possible D gene is TRBD2 (5 bases). V lost 4 bases and J lost 8, with 20 bases in between. Germline CDR1 reads MNHEY; CDR2 reads SMNVEV (reference sequence). The CDR3 length is 16 residues. CDR3 loop: CASSSTPWESWGELFF. In DNA, the CDR3 is TGTGCCAGCAGTTCTACCCCCTGGGAGTCCTGGGGGGAGCTGTTTTTT.

This chain connects TRBV5-1 to TRBJ2-3; D uncertain. CDR1 SGHRS and CDR2 YFSETQ come from the germline V gene. V was cut by 1 base and J by 0 bases, with 12 bases left in between. This CDR3 has 16 amino acids. CDR3: CASSLHLWLSTDTQYF. CDR3 nucleotide sequence: TGCGCCAGCAGCTTGCATCTCTGGCTCAGCACAGATACGCAGTATTTT.

The chain carries TRBV5-1 and TRBJ2-1; D not certain. The V end was cut by 2 bases, the J end by 7 bases, with 7 bases between. Germline V gene sequence: CDR1 SGHRS, CDR2 YFSETQ. This CDR3 contains 12 residues. CDR3 nucleotides: TGCGCCAGCAGCTTATCCTCTAATGAGCAGTTCTTC. The encoded protein is CASSLSSNEQFF.